The rows below give T cell receptor beta chains drawn from one sample of a study of cytomegalovirus exposure and HLA in healthy donors. Using immunoSEQ multiplex PCR, the repertoire was profiled, and TCRdb retains in-frame clones only, with some absent. Among approximately 100,000 clones, approximately 70% were seen once, and the ten largest hold over 3.5%. The sequencing input was PBMCs. These receptors originate from a young man in good health and CMV-seropositive. CDR3s leave out the opening cysteine and the closing phenylalanine or tryptophan.

j_gene: TRBJ1-5; v_gene: TRBV2; CDR3aa: ASTSGTGGLNQPQH
j_gene: TRBJ2-3; v_gene: TRBV5-1; CDR3aa: ASSLSHTDTQY
j_gene: TRBJ1-6; v_gene: TRBV9; CDR3aa: ASSVGAGVNSPLH
j_gene: TRBJ2-1; v_gene: TRBV11-3; CDR3aa: ASSTRDSSSYNEQF
j_gene: TRBJ2-2; v_gene: TRBV29-1; CDR3aa: SARTGTNTGELF
j_gene: TRBJ2-7; v_gene: TRBV4-2; CDR3aa: ASSQRQFSYEQY
j_gene: -; v_gene: TRBV4-1; CDR3aa: ASSTREGVPYEQY
j_gene: TRBJ1-5; v_gene: TRBV19; CDR3aa: ASSIDLWGVDQPQH
j_gene: TRBJ1-1; v_gene: TRBV7-2; CDR3aa: ASSLQGNTEAF
j_gene: TRBJ1-1; v_gene: TRBV7-6; CDR3aa: ASSAGQGKNTEAF
j_gene: TRBJ2-3; v_gene: TRBV5-1; CDR3aa: ASSLFGTDTQY
j_gene: TRBJ2-7; v_gene: TRBV30; CDR3aa: AWSAAFRGRHEQY
j_gene: TRBJ2-1; v_gene: TRBV20-1; CDR3aa: SATKAAEQF
j_gene: -; v_gene: TRBV6-5; CDR3aa: ASRPPGLVGYEQY
j_gene: TRBJ2-5; v_gene: TRBV5-8; CDR3aa: ASRLPGGRETQY
j_gene: TRBJ1-2; v_gene: TRBV27; CDR3aa: ASSFLDRINYGYT
j_gene: TRBJ2-7; v_gene: TRBV21-1; CDR3aa: ASNPPLLQPYEQY
j_gene: TRBJ1-2; v_gene: TRBV5-6; CDR3aa: ASSTGLGVYGYT
j_gene: TRBJ1-2; v_gene: TRBV19; CDR3aa: ASSEVSRPSGYT
j_gene: TRBJ1-2; v_gene: TRBV5-5; CDR3aa: ASSLDRANYGYT
j_gene: TRBJ2-6; v_gene: TRBV7-2; CDR3aa: ASSRAPGQAGANVLT
j_gene: TRBJ2-3; v_gene: TRBV2; CDR3aa: ASTLSAGFEDTQY
j_gene: TRBJ2-3; v_gene: TRBV5-1; CDR3aa: ASSFFDRVTDTQY
j_gene: TRBJ2-5; v_gene: TRBV18; CDR3aa: ASSPKPGRQETQY
j_gene: TRBJ2-7; v_gene: TRBV18; CDR3aa: ASSPGQSYEQY
j_gene: TRBJ1-2; v_gene: TRBV27; CDR3aa: ASSFSGGYGYT
j_gene: TRBJ2-5; v_gene: TRBV7-2; CDR3aa: ASSLVDRAIPETQY
j_gene: TRBJ1-1; v_gene: TRBV6-1; CDR3aa: ASEVDRAGTEAF
j_gene: TRBJ2-2; v_gene: TRBV27; CDR3aa: ASSLSGTVTGELF
j_gene: TRBJ2-7; v_gene: TRBV19; CDR3aa: ASSLPGNPPAEQY
j_gene: TRBJ2-5; v_gene: TRBV19; CDR3aa: ASALAGGWETQY
j_gene: TRBJ2-1; v_gene: TRBV4-1; CDR3aa: ASSRLVYNEQF